The clone carrying this T cell receptor beta chain came up a few times. To release intraepithelial and lamina propria lymphocytes, the graft tissue was processed. Profiled with immunoSEQ multiplex PCR; TCRdb holds only in-frame clones, not every one. The sample shows some 13,000 clones, 70% to 85% of them seen only once. The CDR3 spans 12 residues. Germline loops: CDR1 SGHAT, CDR2 FQNNGV. V shed 4 bases, J shed 4 bases, and the junction held 0 bases outside the gene matches. This specimen comes from a study of graft-versus-host responses after intestinal transplantation. Overall study: Every transplant recipient was induced with anti-thymocyte globulin, then maintained on tacrolimus and steroids for approximately three years.

The rearrangement uses TRBV11-2 and TRBJ1-2; 7 bases match TRBD1. The receptor comes from a human patient who received an intestinal transplant, so some T cells may come from the graft donor. The sequences come from ileum tissue, collected 16 days after intestinal transplant. CDR3 DNA: TGTGCCAGCAGCTCAGGGGGCTATGGCTACACCTTC. Translated, it gives CASSSGGYGYTF. Based on the CDR3 plus reference TRBV11-2 and TRBJ1-2, the full variable domain is EAGVAQSPRYKIIEKRQSVAFWCNPISGHATLYWYQQILGQGPKLLIQFQNNGVVDDSQLPKDRFSAERLKGVDSTLKIQPAKLEDSAVYLCASSSGGYGYTFGSGTRLTVV.